The 15 T cell receptor beta chains given below trace back to one sample, sequenced in a study of OX40 agonist ivuxolimab in advanced cancers. TCRdb's table, derived via immunoSEQ multiplex PCR, lists solely in-frame clones and lacks some. The sample has tens of thousands of clones; 82% are singletons. This sample comprised CD4+ or CD8+ T cells sorted from blood, obtained in a trial of the OX40 agonist ivuxolimab. Receptors were obtained from an adult with an advanced solid tumor such as melanoma, head and neck, liver or kidney cancer.

The rearrangement joins TRBV5-1 to TRBJ2-7, with 9 bases that match TRBD2. This CDR3 has 15 residues. V gave up 0 bases and J gave up 6 bases; unmatched junction bases: 7. The germline gives CDR1 SGHRS, CDR2 YFSETQ. CDR3 region: CASSLGSAGGLEQYF. In DNA, the CDR3 is TGCGCCAGCAGCTTGGGTTCTGCGGGAGGGCTCGAGCAGTACTTC.

The CDR3 sequence: CASSLGSKETQYF. The CDR3 DNA reads TGTGCCAGCAGCTTAGGTAGCAAAGAGACCCAGTACTTC. The rearrangement joins TRBV7-9 to TRBJ2-5; D unclear. V lost 1 base, J lost 3 bases, and 6 bases lay in between. The CDR3 is 13 residues long. Germline CDR1 is SEHNR and CDR2 is FQNEAQ (reference sequence).

This chain links TRBV15 with TRBJ2-5; TRBD1 matches at 7 bases. The germline V gene encodes CDR1 LNHNV and CDR2 YYDKDF (reference sequence). Losses at the gene ends were 1 base for V and 2 bases for J; bases not matched to a gene: 7. CDR3 length equals 16 residues. The CDR3, as DNA: TGTGCCACCAGCAGAGGTTTAGGGACAGCACAAGAGACCCAGTACTTC. This codes for CATSRGLGTAQETQYF.

V gene TRBV18 combines with J gene TRBJ2-1, with D tentatively TRBD2 (6 bases). Trimming removed 5 bases at V and 0 bases at J, with 11 bases between. The CDR3 consists of 15 residues. Germline V gene lookup returns CDR1 KGHSH and CDR2 LQKENI. The CDR3 DNA is TGTGCCAGCTCAAGGACTATCAGCTCCTACAATGAGCAGTTCTTC. This encodes CASSRTISSYNEQFF.

Written as DNA, the CDR3 is TGCGCCAGCAGCCAATCGGCGGGACAGCCCCAGCATTTT. Translating gives CASSQSAGQPQHF. V is TRBV4-1 and J is TRBJ1-5; D not certain. Germline CDR1 is MGHRA and CDR2 is YSYEKL. V was clipped by 2 bases and J by 7 bases, with 9 bases between them. The CDR3 runs 13 residues.

The chain employs TRBV29-1 and TRBJ2-7, with a weak D call TRBD2 (5 bases). Trimming shortened V by 4 bases and J by 5 bases, and 18 bases separated the two germline ends. This CDR3 is 14 amino acids long. Germline CDR1 reads SQVTM; CDR2 reads ANQGSEA. For the CDR3, the DNA is TGCAGCGTTGCGAAGACCCAAGGAGGAAACGAGCAGTACTTC. Amino acid sequence: CSVAKTQGGNEQYF.

The gene calls are TRBV2 and TRBJ1-2; D is unresolved. The germline V and J ends were trimmed by 6 bases and 4 bases, with 9 bases remaining between them. The CDR3 consists of 12 residues. CDR1 and CDR2 (germline): SNHLY, FYNNEI. The CDR3 loop reads CASRADSYGYTF. The CDR3 DNA is TGTGCCAGCAGGGCTGACTCCTATGGCTACACCTTC.

This clone showed up just a few times. The DNA of the CDR3 is TGTGCCAGCAGGCGGGACAGGGGCTACGAGCAGTACTTC. It specifies CASRRDRGYEQYF. The chain employs TRBV6-5 and TRBJ2-7; 10 bases align to TRBD1. The CDR3 sequence is 13 residues long. Germline V gene lookup returns CDR1 MNHEY and CDR2 SVGAGI. Unmatched junction bases numbered 2, after V lost 6 bases and J lost 3 bases.

V gene TRBV19 combines with J gene TRBJ2-5; D is ambiguous. Germline CDR1 reads LNHDA; CDR2 reads SQIVND (reference sequence). Trimming shortened V by 6 bases and J by 5 bases, and 13 bases separated the two germline ends. This CDR3 spans 13 amino acids. CDR3 amino acids: CASRELGAETQYF. In nucleotides, the CDR3 is TGTGCCAGTAGGGAACTGGGTGCGGAGACCCAGTACTTC.

J is TRBJ1-4 and V is TRBV6-1; perhaps TRBD1 as D (5 bases). CDR1 and CDR2 (germline): MNHNS, SASEGT. This CDR3 spans 14 amino acids. Trimming pared 7 bases from V and 5 bases from J, leaving 14 bases between. CDR3 amino acids: CASIRDRVNEKLFF. The CDR3 DNA follows: TGTGCCAGCATAAGGGACCGGGTGAATGAAAAACTGTTTTTT.

This clone was observed a handful of times. The chain couples TRBV2 to TRBJ1-1; D possibly corresponds to TRBD1 (6 bases). CDR1 and CDR2 from the germline V gene are SNHLY and FYNNEI. This CDR3 region has 16 residues. Trimming stripped 6 bases from V and 2 bases from J, with 19 bases between. CDR3 in amino acids: CASRGRGGSLNTEAFF. DNA of the CDR3: TGTGCCAGCAGGGGAAGAGGGGGTAGTCTAAACACTGAAGCTTTCTTT.

The rearrangement links TRBV29-1 to TRBJ2-5, with D possibly TRBD2 on 7 matching bases. Germline V CDR1 and CDR2: SQVTM, ANQGSEA. This CDR3 is 13 amino acids long. The V gene lost 6 bases and the J gene lost 1 base, with 12 bases spanning the gap. CDR3: CSVARGAQETQYF. The CDR3 nucleotides read TGCAGCGTCGCCCGGGGGGCCCAAGAGACCCAGTACTTC.

This sequence joins TRBV19 and TRBJ2-6; D ambiguous. The CDR3 has 16 residues. Trimming removed 8 bases from V and 0 bases from J, with 14 bases in between. Germline V gene sequence: CDR1 LNHDA, CDR2 SQIVND (reference sequence). In DNA form, the CDR3 reads TGTGCCAGTGTCCACGTAGGTAGCTCTGGGGCCAACGTCCTGACTTTC. Translating it yields CASVHVGSSGANVLTF.

The rearrangement links TRBV28 to TRBJ1-6; D call uncertain. The CDR3 is 15 residues long. Looked up from germline, CDR1 is MDHEN and CDR2 is SYDVKM. The germline V and J ends were trimmed by 6 bases and 0 bases, with 9 bases remaining between them. CDR3 loop: CASSLSSSYNSPLHF. As DNA, the CDR3 is TGTGCCAGCAGCCTCAGTAGCTCCTATAATTCACCCCTCCACTTT. The whole variable domain, remainder taken from reference TRBV28 and TRBJ1-6, is DVKVTQSSRYLVKRTGEKVFLECVQDMDHENMFWYRQDPGLGLRLIYFSYDVKMKEKGDIPEGYSVSREKKERFSLILESASTNQTSMYLCASSLSSSYNSPLHFGNGTRLTVT.

The CDR3: CASSQGGVRYEQYF. The CDR3 coding sequence is TGCGCCAGCAGTCAAGGGGGCGTAAGGTACGAGCAGTACTTC. The chain recombines TRBV5-1 with TRBJ2-7; 7 positions agree with TRBD1. CDR3 size: 14 residues. From germline, CDR1 is SGHRS and CDR2 YFSETQ. J lost 4 bases, V lost 5 bases, and 9 bases had no gene match.